Ten or more counts support the clone carrying this T cell receptor (beta chain). Its antigen remains unknown. This sample was taken from a study of CD8+ T cells in alopecia areata. Indicated treatment: oral pan-JAK inhibitor, 5-10 mg twice daily. The authors extracted RNA and reverse transcribed it into cDNA as the sequencing template. Here immunoSEQ multiplex PCR was the method, and the copy in TCRdb shows in-frame clones only, minus some. This table holds about 92,000 clones, 44% found once. Overall study results and limits: Significant decreases in scalp clonality and expanded CD8+ clones followed tofacitinib treatment. Patients displayed less clarity in TCR sharing than mice, a finding possibly related to HLA. During tofacitinib treatment, many expanded lesional clones remained in scalp and blood.

This clonotype was obtained from a human donor with alopecia areata. This specimen consisted of CD8+ T cells sorted from blood, obtained at week 24, from a patient treated with tofacitinib.

CDR3 DNA sequence: TGCGCCAGCAGCCAAGATCGAGTTGAAGCTTTCTTT. Encoded protein: CASSQDRVEAFF. The V call is TRBV4-1, the J call TRBJ1-1; D is unresolved. The germline CDR1 and CDR2 sequences are MGHRA and YSYEKL. Between the trimmed V and J ends, which lost 0 bases and 7 bases, there was a span of 6 bases. The CDR3 length is 12 residues.